This record covers a single TCR beta chain. Its antigen is not known. Data came from immunoSEQ multiplex PCR; TCRdb stores just in-frame clones and leaves some out. This sample has about 800,000 clones, with about 96% found just once. CD45RO-negative, CCR7-selected cells formed the naive CD8 fraction, which excluded terminally differentiated effector memory CD45RA+ cells. This sample was taken from a study of shared clonotypes between healthy human individuals. Study-wide findings and caveats: In a few donors, around 4.5% of naive CD4 clonotypes appeared in common. Shared clonotypes across all four donors exceeded non-shared ones in generation probability. Only blood was sampled; tissue repertoires likely differ.

CDR3 length equals 16 residues. Between the trimmed V and J ends, which lost 3 bases and 0 bases, there was a span of 14 bases. Germline V gives CDR1 MGHRA, CDR2 YSYEKL. Material for sequencing was naive CD8+ T cells sorted from blood. The V and J genes are TRBV4-1 and TRBJ1-2; tentative D call: TRBD1 (5 bases). The sequence was collected from a man aged 30 to 39 in good health. In DNA, the CDR3 is TGCGCCAGCAGCCAGGTACCGGGGGTACCTAACTATGGCTACACCTTC. Translating gives CASSQVPGVPNYGYTF.